The clone carrying this TCR beta chain has only a few counts. Its antigen is unknown. Noted time point: cycle 4 day 1 (C4D1), after less than 7 weeks of nivolumab. After autologous stem cell transplantation all patients relapsed, and prior brentuximab vedotin exposure differed between cohorts. The sample is drawn from a study of PD-1 blockade in classical Hodgkin lymphoma. Study findings and constraints: Those achieving complete response showed baseline diversity like newly diagnosed patients.

The table came from immunoSEQ multiplex PCR; TCRdb's copy has only in-frame clones and leaves some out. Of about 41,000 clones listed, 60% to 80% are singletons. The CDR3 consists of 15 residues. V was cut by 7 bases and J by 2 bases, with 18 bases left in between. Germline CDR1 and CDR2: WNHNN and SYGVQD (reference sequence). The chain links TRBV10-1 to TRBJ2-7; D is unresolved. This sequence originates from a human donor with classical Hodgkin lymphoma. The input for sequencing was peripheral blood mononuclear cells (PBMCs), taken before the fourth cycle of nivolumab. The CDR3 sequence is CASTQKGPRAYEQYF. DNA of the CDR3: TGCGCCAGCACCCAAAAAGGGCCCAGAGCCTACGAGCAGTACTTC.